Each of the 17 T cell receptor beta chains below was sequenced from the same sample in a study of cytomegalovirus exposure and HLA in healthy donors. PCR used 60 Vbeta primers and 13 Jbeta primers. Generated by immunoSEQ multiplex PCR, the TCRdb table keeps only in-frame clones and is missing some. The data contain more than 95,000 clones, more than 65% of them singletons. The specimen sequenced was PBMCs. The source is a man between 18 and 35 years old in good health and CMV-seropositive.

The genes are TRBV6-9 and TRBJ2-2; weak D call: TRBD2 (6 bases). V was pared by 0 bases and J by 0 bases, with 14 bases between. The CDR3 spans 18 residues. From germline, CDR1 is MNHGY and CDR2 SVAAGI. CDR3 sequence: CASSYSGGRHANTGELFF. CDR3 DNA: TGTGCCAGCAGTTATTCGGGGGGACGCCACGCGAACACCGGGGAGCTGTTTTTT.

The V and J genes are TRBV5-1 and TRBJ2-1, with D unresolved. Germline loops: CDR1 SGHRS, CDR2 YFSETQ. V lost 2 bases and J 0 bases, leaving 9 bases between the germline ends. This CDR3 spans 15 amino acids. The CDR3 DNA reads as TGCGCCAGCAGCTTTGACACGAGCTCCTACAATGAGCAGTTCTTC. It specifies CASSFDTSSYNEQFF.

The rearrangement links TRBV4-3 to TRBJ2-1; no clear D. The CDR3 extends over 17 amino acids. V lost 0 bases to trimming and J lost 0 bases, with 12 bases between them. Germline assignment: CDR1 LGHNA and CDR2 YSLEER. CDR3 amino acids: CASSQEVELISYNEQFF. In DNA, the CDR3 is TGCGCCAGCAGCCAAGAGGTAGAACTCATCTCCTACAATGAGCAGTTCTTC.

The chain combines TRBV4-3 with TRBJ2-5, with TRBD1 matching 8 bases. With 0 bases clipped from V and 5 bases from J, the junction kept 5 bases outside the gene matches. This CDR3 has 15 amino acids. The germline gives CDR1 LGHNA, CDR2 YSLEER. The CDR3 coding sequence is TGCGCCAGCAGCCAAGAAACAGACAGGGGTGAGACCCAGTACTTC. Translating gives CASSQETDRGETQYF.

J is TRBJ1-1 and V is TRBV19, with a tentative D call TRBD1 (5 bases). This CDR3 has 13 amino acids. Trimming cost V 6 bases and J 5 bases, with 13 bases left between them. Germline lookup yields CDR1 LNHDA and CDR2 SQIVND (reference sequence). For the CDR3, the DNA is TGTGCCAGTAGGAGTCAGGGCCGGACTGAAGCTTTCTTT. It specifies CASRSQGRTEAFF.

This chain links TRBV18 with TRBJ2-5; a possible D gene is TRBD2 (6 bases). Germline V gene sequence: CDR1 KGHSH, CDR2 LQKENI. The V and J ends lost 4 bases and 1 base respectively, with 13 bases between them. The CDR3 consists of 15 residues. The CDR3 sequence: CASSQNGDFQETQYF. For the CDR3, the DNA is TGTGCCAGCTCACAAAACGGGGACTTCCAAGAGACCCAGTACTTC.

J is TRBJ1-6 and V is TRBV7-6; no firm D call. Per germline, CDR1 SGHVS and CDR2 FNYEAQ. This CDR3 region has 13 residues. V gave up 4 bases and J gave up 8 bases, with 9 bases separating them. The CDR3 sequence: CASSSSSDSPLHF. The CDR3 DNA follows: TGTGCCAGCAGCTCCTCCTCAGATTCACCCCTCCACTTT.

The chain combines TRBV30 with TRBJ2-3; 9 positions agree with TRBD2. From germline, CDR1 is GTSNPN and CDR2 SVGIG (reference sequence). This CDR3 contains 18 residues. J lost 5 bases, V lost 0 bases, and 15 bases had no gene match. The CDR3, as DNA: TGTGCCTGGAGTGTAAGGCGTCGGCTAGCGGGGATGGTAGATACGCAGTATTTT. Its protein is CAWSVRRRLAGMVDTQYF.

The chain is built from TRBV4-3 and TRBJ2-3, with TRBD2 identical over 10 bases. This CDR3 contains 20 residues. Germline trimming cut 0 bases from V and 2 bases from J; bases unmatched to any gene: 14. Germline V gene lookup returns CDR1 LGHNA and CDR2 YSLEER. As DNA, the CDR3 is TGCGCCAGCAGCCAAGAGGGAGGGACTTTAGCGGGAGGCTACACAGATACGCAGTATTTT. As protein: CASSQEGGTLAGGYTDTQYF.

This chain uses TRBV30 with TRBJ2-7, with D possibly matching TRBD1 (6 bases). Between the trimmed V and J ends, which lost 1 base and 3 bases, there was a span of 10 bases. Germline lookup yields CDR1 GTSNPN and CDR2 SVGIG (reference sequence). The CDR3 length is 13 residues. The CDR3 region has the DNA TGTGCCTGGAGTGAGGGGGTTAGCTACGAGCAGTACTTC. Its protein product is CAWSEGVSYEQYF.

This chain uses TRBV7-9 with TRBJ1-1, with TRBD1 matching 9 bases. The trim removed 8 bases at V and 5 bases at J, leaving 9 bases unmatched. Germline values: CDR1 SEHNR, CDR2 FQNEAQ (reference sequence). This CDR3 is 14 amino acids long. The CDR3 is CASSPGTGRTEAFF. In DNA, the CDR3 is TGTGCCAGCTCCCCAGGGACAGGGCGGACTGAAGCTTTCTTT.

The V call is TRBV4-1, the J call TRBJ1-2; 7 nucleotides agree with TRBD1. Losses at the gene ends were 0 bases for V and 8 bases for J; bases not matched to a gene: 9. The germline V gene has CDR1 MGHRA and CDR2 YSYEKL. The CDR3 loop spans 15 amino acids. CDR3 residues: CASSQDREGAGGYTF. CDR3 DNA: TGCGCCAGCAGCCAAGATCGGGAGGGGGCGGGCGGCTACACCTTC.

This chain connects TRBV5-1 to TRBJ2-7; 12 bases are shared with TRBD1. V shed 0 bases, J shed 5 bases, and the junction held 3 bases outside the gene matches. The length of the CDR3 is 15 residues. The germline gives CDR1 SGHRS, CDR2 YFSETQ. The CDR3 DNA reads as TGCGCCAGCAGCTTGGGGGGACAGGGGGCTGACGAGCAGTACTTC. Its translation is CASSLGGQGADEQYF. The full variable domain, rest sourced from reference TRBV5-1 and TRBJ2-7, is KAGVTQTPRYLIKTRGQQVTLSCSPISGHRSVSWYQQTPGQGLQFLFEYFSETQRNKGNFPGRFSGRQFSNSRSEMNVSTLELGDSALYLCASSLGGQGADEQYFGPGTRLTVT.

In this sample, this clone turned up a few times. The gene calls are TRBV4-3 and TRBJ1-2; D gene unclear. CDR1 is LGHNA and CDR2 is YSLEER in the germline V gene. V shed 1 base and J shed 2 bases, with 11 bases lying between them. The CDR3 contains 15 residues. The CDR3 protein is CASSQGSQMNYGYTF. CDR3 in DNA: TGCGCCAGCAGCCAAGGTTCCCAGATGAACTATGGCTACACCTTC.

The chain is built from TRBV5-1 and TRBJ1-2; no reliable D call. The germline V gene has CDR1 SGHRS and CDR2 YFSETQ. This CDR3 contains 15 residues. V was pared by 4 bases and J by 8 bases, with 21 bases between. The CDR3 bases are TGCGCCAGCAGCCCCACCGGGCCCAGCTCGGGGGGCTACACCTTC. Its protein is CASSPTGPSSGGYTF.

The chain combines TRBV19 with TRBJ2-7; D gene uncertain. Germline CDR1 reads LNHDA; CDR2 reads SQIVND (reference sequence). V lost 6 bases and J 1 base, leaving 13 bases between the germline ends. The CDR3 totals 14 residues. This CDR3 reads CASRRQFDSYEQYF. The CDR3 region has the DNA TGTGCCAGTAGGAGGCAGTTCGATTCCTACGAGCAGTACTTC.

This chain connects TRBV18 to TRBJ2-2; 10 bases line up with TRBD1. The germline gives CDR1 KGHSH, CDR2 LQKENI. Losses at the gene ends were 3 bases for V and 3 bases for J; bases not matched to a gene: 7. The CDR3 contains 17 residues. The CDR3 DNA sequence: TGTGCCAGCTCACCGGTTCGGACAGGGGGAGACACCGGGGAGCTGTTTTTT. It specifies CASSPVRTGGDTGELFF.